A selection of T cell receptor beta chains follows, all from one sample in a study of CD8 T cells in Susac syndrome. TCRdb analysed the immunoSEQ multiplex PCR reads with MiXCR anew, one entry per CDR3 protein. The sample contains over 95,000 distinct CDR3 sequences, around 90% of which appear only once. Material for sequencing was CD4+ T cells from PBMCs. These receptors were collected from a human donor in good health. CDR3s include the opening cysteine and the closing phenylalanine or tryptophan. D genes are given only for firm matches. Rows may omit the clone size; those that give it use once, few, many or a size class.

>-|TRBV10-3|once|TRBJ1-4
CAIRLDTNEKLFF
TGTGCCATCAGATTGGACACTAATGAAAAACTGTTTTTT
>TRBD2|TRBV19|-|TRBJ2-1
CASSAPGTIFNEQFF
TGTGCCAGTAGTGCCCCCGGGACTATTTTCAATGAGCAGTTCTTC
>-|TRBV3-1|-|TRBJ1-6
CASSQRGYNSPLHF
TGTGCCAGCAGCCAGCGCGGTTATAATTCACCCCTCCACTTT
>-|TRBV1|-|TRBJ2-6
CTSRKGSLCQSRANVLTF
TGCACCAGCAGGAAAGGTAGTTTGTGCCAAAGTCGGGCCAACGTCCTGACTTTC
>-|TRBV20-1|-|TRBJ2-3
CSAPPPSTDTQYF
TGCAGTGCTCCACCTCCTAGCACAGATACGCAGTATTTT
>-|TRBV25-1|-|TRBJ2-7
CASSTQPYEQYF
TGTGCCAGCAGTACCCAACCCTACGAGCAGTACTTC
>TRBD1|TRBV5-6|-|TRBJ2-1
CASSGQGQQYNEQFF
TGTGCCAGCAGCGGCCAGGGACAGCAGTACAATGAGCAGTTCTTC
>-|TRBV7-2|-|TRBJ1-1
CASSLFHRGEAFF
TGTGCCAGCAGCTTATTTCATCGAGGTGAAGCTTTCTTT
>-|TRBV7-2|-|TRBJ2-1
CASSLGGTVYNEQFF
TGTGCCAGCAGCTTAGGAGGGACGGTCTACAATGAGCAGTTCTTC
>-|TRBV11-1|-|TRBJ2-4
CASSLVVSPARAKAKNIQYF
TGTGCCAGCAGCTTAGTTGTGTCCCCCGCCAGGGCGAAAGCCAAAAACATTCAGTACTTC
>-|TRBV5-4|-|TRBJ2-7
CASSLTGSLGEQYF
TGTGCCAGCAGCTTGACGGGGAGCTTGGGAGAGCAGTACTTC
>-|TRBV5-6|-|TRBJ2-7
CASSPGTLSPYEQYF
TGTGCCAGCAGCCCGGGGACTCTCAGCCCCTACGAGCAGTACTTC
>TRBD2|TRBV2|-|TRBJ2-2
CASSALAGNTGELFF
TGTGCCAGCAGTGCTCTAGCGGGGAACACCGGGGAGCTGTTTTTT
>TRBD2|TRBV11-1|-|TRBJ2-4
CASSSTSGGWGNIQYF
TGTGCCAGCAGCTCGACTAGCGGGGGTTGGGGAAACATTCAGTACTTC
>-|TRBV6-6|-|TRBJ1-1
CASSYSSATEAFF
TGTGCCAGCAGTTACTCGTCCGCGACTGAAGCTTTCTTT
>-|TRBV3-1|-|TRBJ1-2
CASSQGRLKTVDGYTF
TGTGCCAGCAGCCAAGGTCGTCTGAAGACAGTCGATGGCTACACCTTC
>TRBD1|TRBV30|-|TRBJ1-4
CAWSVRDRGTNEKLFF
TGTGCCTGGAGTGTAAGGGACAGGGGAACTAATGAAAAACTGTTTTTT
>-|TRBV7-2|-|TRBJ1-6
CASSLAQGVDSPLHF
TGTGCCAGCAGCTTAGCGCAGGGCGTGGATTCACCCCTCCACTTT
>TRBD2|TRBV6-5|-|TRBJ2-3
CASVDSGGADTQYF
TGTGCCAGCGTAGATAGCGGGGGGGCCGATACGCAGTATTTT
>TRBD2|TRBV2|-|TRBJ2-2
CASSASGNTGELFF
TGTGCCAGCAGTGCTAGCGGTAACACCGGGGAGCTGTTTTTT
>TRBD2|TRBV12-3/TRBV12-4|-|TRBJ2-1
CASSFLRSGGANEQFF
TGTGCCAGCAGTTTCCTAAGGAGCGGGGGGGCCAATGAGCAGTTCTTC
>TRBD1|TRBV2|-|TRBJ2-1
CASRGQGHEQFF
TGTGCCAGCAGAGGACAGGGGCATGAGCAGTTCTTC
>-|TRBV2|-|TRBJ2-4
CASSEVGVGEAKNIQYF
TGTGCCAGCAGCGAAGTTGGTGTGGGAGAAGCCAAAAACATTCAGTACTTC
>-|TRBV6-2/TRBV6-3|-|TRBJ2-3
CASSYGVSGYTDTQYF
TGTGCCAGCAGTTACGGGGTTAGCGGATACACAGATACGCAGTATTTT
>-|TRBV12-3/TRBV12-4|-|TRBJ1-1
CASSFGLSKTGAFF
TGTGCCAGCAGTTTTGGCCTTTCGAAGACGGGGGCTTTCTTT
>-|TRBV9|-|TRBJ1-5
CASSPGDSNQPQHF
TGTGCCAGCAGCCCCGGAGATAGCAATCAGCCCCAGCATTTT
>TRBD1|TRBV13|-|TRBJ1-2
CASSRGTGVLADGYTF
TGTGCCAGCAGCCGAGGGACAGGGGTCCTTGCCGATGGCTACACCTTC